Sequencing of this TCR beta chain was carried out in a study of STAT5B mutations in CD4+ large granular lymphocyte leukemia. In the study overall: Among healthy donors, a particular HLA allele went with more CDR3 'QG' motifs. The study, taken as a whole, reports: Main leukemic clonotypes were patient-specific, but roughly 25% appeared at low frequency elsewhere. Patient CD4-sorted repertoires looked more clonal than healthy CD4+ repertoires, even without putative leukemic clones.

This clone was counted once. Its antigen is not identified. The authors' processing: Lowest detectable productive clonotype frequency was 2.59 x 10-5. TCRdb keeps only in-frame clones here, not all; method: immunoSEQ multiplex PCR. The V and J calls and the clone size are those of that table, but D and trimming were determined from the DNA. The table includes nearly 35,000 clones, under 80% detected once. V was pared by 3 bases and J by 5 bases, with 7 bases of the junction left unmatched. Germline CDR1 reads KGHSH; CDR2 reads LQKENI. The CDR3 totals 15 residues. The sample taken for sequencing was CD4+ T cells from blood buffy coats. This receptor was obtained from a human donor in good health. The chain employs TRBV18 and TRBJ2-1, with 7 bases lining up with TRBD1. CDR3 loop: CASSPRQGQNNEQFF. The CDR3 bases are TGTGCCAGCTCACCCCGACAGGGACAGAACAATGAGCAGTTCTTC.